This entry lists 7 T cell receptor beta chains sequenced from one sample in a study of cytomegalovirus exposure and HLA in healthy donors. With 60 Vbeta and 13 Jbeta primers, the PCR was carried out. TCRdb's table, derived via immunoSEQ multiplex PCR, lists solely in-frame clones and lacks some. The repertoire table contains around 75,000 clones. The source material was PBMCs. Source of these receptors: a man between 45 and 60 years old in good health and CMV-seropositive.

This chain links TRBV19 with TRBJ2-7; a weak D match, TRBD1 (5 bases). The germline V and J ends were trimmed by 10 bases and 0 bases, with 10 bases remaining between them. The CDR3 loop spans 12 amino acids. Germline values: CDR1 LNHDA, CDR2 SQIVND (reference sequence). The CDR3 sequence: CATLDSSYEQYF. As DNA, the CDR3 is TGTGCCACGCTAGACAGCTCCTACGAGCAGTACTTC. Full variable domain (outside the CDR3, taken from reference TRBV19 and TRBJ2-7): DGGITQSPKYLFRKEGQNVTLSCEQNLNHDAMYWYRQDPGQGLRLIYYSQIVNDFQKGDIAEGYSVSREKKESFPLTVTSAQKNPTAFYLCATLDSSYEQYFGPGTRLTVT.

The V call is TRBV19, the J call TRBJ1-4; D uncertain. Trimming took off 7 bases at V and 8 bases at J, with 11 bases between the two ends. The CDR3 totals 12 residues. The germline CDR1 and CDR2 sequences are LNHDA and SQIVND (reference sequence). CDR3 nucleotide sequence: TGTGCCAGTACCCGAAGCGGGGAAAAACTGTTTTTT. Encoded protein: CASTRSGEKLFF.

The chain joins TRBV6-4 to TRBJ2-1; 8 nucleotides line up with TRBD2. J was trimmed by 1 base and V by 5 bases; bases with no gene match: 4. The CDR3 covers 15 residues. Germline V gives CDR1 MRHNA, CDR2 SNTAGT. The CDR3 nucleotides read TGTGCCAGCAGTCTACTAGCGGAATCCTACAATGAGCAGTTCTTC. Its translation: CASSLLAESYNEQFF.

The J gene is TRBJ1-5, the V gene TRBV2, with D possibly TRBD1 on 5 matching bases. The CDR3 has 13 amino acids. Trimming stripped 6 bases from V and 7 bases from J, with 13 bases between. CDR1 and CDR2 (germline): SNHLY, FYNNEI. CDR3 coding DNA: TGTGCCAGCAGGCTAGACAGAGAACAGCCCCAGCATTTT. This translates into CASRLDREQPQHF.

The V and J genes are TRBV5-1 and TRBJ1-4; no clear D. The CDR3 runs 15 residues. V lost 0 bases to trimming and J lost 3 bases, with 9 bases between them. Germline V gives CDR1 SGHRS, CDR2 YFSETQ. CDR3 sequence: CASSLATDSNEKLFF. The DNA of the CDR3 is TGCGCCAGCAGCTTGGCTACAGATTCTAATGAAAAACTGTTTTTT.

This chain joins TRBV7-2 and TRBJ2-3; D possibly corresponds to TRBD1 (5 bases). Trimming removed 0 bases at V and 3 bases at J, with 16 bases between. CDR3 length: 17 residues. The germline gives CDR1 SGHTA, CDR2 FQGNSA. CDR3 sequence reads: CASSLARMGRVTDTQYF. CDR3 bases: TGTGCCAGCAGCTTAGCGCGTATGGGGCGCGTAACAGATACGCAGTATTTT.

The chain carries TRBV9 and TRBJ2-3, with 11 bases lining up with TRBD2. Looked up from germline, CDR1 is SGDLS and CDR2 is YYNGEE. With 2 bases clipped from V and 3 bases from J, the junction kept 5 bases outside the gene matches. This CDR3 has 16 amino acids. The CDR3 DNA sequence: TGTGCCAGCAGCGTCATAGCGGGGGGGCTAACAGATACGCAGTATTTT. Its protein is CASSVIAGGLTDTQYF.